Here is one T cell receptor (beta chain) with its context. Its antigen remains unknown. The data were produced by immunoSEQ multiplex PCR, yet TCRdb's version contains in-frame clones alone and is incomplete. The table lists 100,000 to 120,000 clones, 85% to 95% of them singletons. The CDR3 consists of 14 residues. The trim removed 3 bases at V and 3 bases at J, leaving 3 bases unmatched. Germline V gene data show CDR1 as KGHSH and CDR2 as LQKENI. The sample originates from a study of T cell responses to AZD1222 COVID-19 vaccine. Findings of the study overall: Unmutated variant regions reportedly attract nearly half of all spike-specific TCRs.

V and J are TRBV18 and TRBJ1-2, with TRBD1 matching over 8 bases. Sequences were derived from peripheral blood, sampled 28 days after the second AZD1222 dose. This sequence originates from an adult who received the AZD1222 COVID-19 vaccine. The CDR3 sequence: CASSPQGADYGYTF. CDR3 sequence (DNA): TGTGCCAGCTCACCGCAGGGGGCTGACTATGGCTACACCTTC.